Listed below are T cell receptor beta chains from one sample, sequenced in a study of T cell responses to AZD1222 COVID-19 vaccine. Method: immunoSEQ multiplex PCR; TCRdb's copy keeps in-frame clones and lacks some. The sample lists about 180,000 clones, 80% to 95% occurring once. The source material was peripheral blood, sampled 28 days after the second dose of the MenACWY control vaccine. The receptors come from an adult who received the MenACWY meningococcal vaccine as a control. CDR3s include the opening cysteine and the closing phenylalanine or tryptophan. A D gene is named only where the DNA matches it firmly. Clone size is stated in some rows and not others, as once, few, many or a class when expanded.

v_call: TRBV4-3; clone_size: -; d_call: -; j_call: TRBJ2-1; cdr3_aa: CASSQEPGSNEQFF; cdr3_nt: TGCGCCAGCAGCCAAGAGCCTGGGTCGAATGAGCAGTTCTTC
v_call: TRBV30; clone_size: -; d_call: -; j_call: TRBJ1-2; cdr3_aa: CAWSVSLRGYTF; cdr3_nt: TGTGCCTGGAGTGTAAGTCTCCGTGGCTACACCTTC
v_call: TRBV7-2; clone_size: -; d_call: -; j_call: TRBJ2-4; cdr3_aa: CASSLEVRGGNIQYF; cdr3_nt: TGTGCCAGCAGCTTAGAAGTGAGGGGCGGAAACATTCAGTACTTC
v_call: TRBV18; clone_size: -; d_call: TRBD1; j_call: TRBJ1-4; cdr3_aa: CASSRGQSVNEKLFF; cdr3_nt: TGTGCCAGCTCACGGGGACAGTCCGTAAATGAAAAACTGTTTTTT
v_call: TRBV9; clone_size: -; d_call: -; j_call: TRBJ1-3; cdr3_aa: CASSVGTGFGNTIYF; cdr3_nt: TGTGCCAGCAGCGTAGGAACTGGGTTTGGAAACACCATATATTTT
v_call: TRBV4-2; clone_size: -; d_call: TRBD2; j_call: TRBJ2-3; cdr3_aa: CASSQDVSSGAADTQYF; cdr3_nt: TGTGCCAGCAGCCAAGATGTGAGTAGCGGGGCAGCAGATACGCAGTATTTT
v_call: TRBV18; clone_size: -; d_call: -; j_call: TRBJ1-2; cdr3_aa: CASSPQGLSGYTF; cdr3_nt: TGTGCCAGCTCACCACAGGGGTTGAGTGGCTACACCTTC
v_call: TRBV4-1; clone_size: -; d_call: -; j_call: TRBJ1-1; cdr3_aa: CASSQGGVLNTEAFF; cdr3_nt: TGCGCCAGCAGCCAAGGGGGGGTGTTGAACACTGAAGCTTTCTTT
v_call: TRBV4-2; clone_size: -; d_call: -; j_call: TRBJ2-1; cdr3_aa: CASSQDLAPGFNEQFF; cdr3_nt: TGTGCCAGCAGCCAAGATCTAGCCCCGGGGTTCAATGAGCAGTTCTTC
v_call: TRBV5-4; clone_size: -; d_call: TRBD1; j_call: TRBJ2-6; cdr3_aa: CASSPGDSSLNVLTF; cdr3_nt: TGTGCCAGCAGCCCCGGGGACAGCTCCCTCAACGTCCTGACTTTC
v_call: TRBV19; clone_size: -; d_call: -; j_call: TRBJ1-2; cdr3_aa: CASTDRINYGYTF; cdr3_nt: TGTGCCAGTACCGACAGGATTAACTATGGCTACACCTTC
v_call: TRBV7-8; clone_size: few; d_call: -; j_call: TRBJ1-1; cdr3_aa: CASSPWAGAEAFF; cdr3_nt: TGTGCCAGCAGCCCGTGGGCCGGAGCTGAAGCTTTCTTT
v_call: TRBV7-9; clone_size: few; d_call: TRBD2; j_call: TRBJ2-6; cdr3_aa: CASRPLSGGAPGANVLTF; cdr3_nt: TGTGCCAGCAGGCCTCTTAGCGGGGGGGCCCCTGGGGCCAACGTCCTGACTTTC
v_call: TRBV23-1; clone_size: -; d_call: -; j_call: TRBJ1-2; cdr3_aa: CASSQSGPGYTF; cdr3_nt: TGCGCCAGCAGTCAATCGGGGCCGGGCTACACCTTC
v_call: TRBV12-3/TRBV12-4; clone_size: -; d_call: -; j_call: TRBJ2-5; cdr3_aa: CASSLGLAETQYF; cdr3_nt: TGTGCCAGCAGTTTAGGGCTAGCGGAGACCCAGTACTTC
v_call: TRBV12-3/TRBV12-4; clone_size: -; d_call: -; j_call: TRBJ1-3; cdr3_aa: CASSPPVLTIYF; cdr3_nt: TGTGCCAGCAGTCCCCCGGTGTTGACCATATATTTT